The rows below give T cell receptor beta chains drawn from one sample of a study of neurological immune-mediated disorders. TCRdb passed the 5' RACE reads through MiXCR, listing each CDR3 protein once. The sample contains tens of thousands of distinct CDR3 sequences, 20% to 25% of which appear only once. The sequencing input was PBMCs. Receptors originate from a man aged 60 to 75 with HTLV-1-associated myelopathy (HAM/TSP). The CDR3 runs from the conserved cysteine through the conserved F or W. The order of the fields is V gene, D gene, clone size, J gene, CDR3 DNA, CDR3 protein. The D gene is left open where the match is weak. Size is omitted from some rows. Given values are once, few, many or a class for expanded clones.

>TRBV29-1|-|many|TRBJ1-4
TGCAGCGTTGATTCTGGGGTCGAAAAACTGTTTTTT
CSVDSGVEKLFF
>TRBV9|-|-|TRBJ1-1
TGTGCCAGCAGCTTAGAGGGAGAGAGCACTGAAGCTTTCTTT
CASSLEGESTEAFF
>TRBV5-6|-|many|TRBJ1-5
TGTGCCAGCAGCTTGGGGCCGGGAGAGAGCGCCAATCAGCCCCAGCATTTT
CASSLGPGESANQPQHF
>TRBV25-1|TRBD1|-|TRBJ1-1
TGTGCCAGCAGTGGCTTACAGGGGGGAACTGAAGCTTTCTTT
CASSGLQGGTEAFF
>TRBV20-1|-|many|TRBJ2-3
TGCAGTGCTACGCCACCACAGGGCAGCACAGATACGCAGTATTTT
CSATPPQGSTDTQYF
>TRBV6-6|-|many|TRBJ2-7
TGTGCCAGCTGGACAGAATTTTACGAGCAGTACTTC
CASWTEFYEQYF
>TRBV5-6|-|many|TRBJ2-5
TGTGCCAGCAGCTTGAGCTCCACCCAAGAGACCCAGTACTTC
CASSLSSTQETQYF
>TRBV4-1|-|-|TRBJ2-3
TGCGCCAGCAGCCAGGAAGATCACGCGGATACAGATATGCAGTATTTT
CASSQEDHADTDMQYF
>TRBV24-1|TRBD2|-|TRBJ2-1
TGTGCCACACGCACTAGCGGGAGTTCTGGTGAGCAGTTCTTC
CATRTSGSSGEQFF
>TRBV28|-|many|TRBJ1-1
TGTGCCAGCAGGTCATCACACGGCTCCAGTGAAGCTTTCTTT
CASRSSHGSSEAFF
>TRBV9|TRBD2|many|TRBJ2-5
TGTGCCAGCAGCGTCGATAGCGGGAGAGGGGAGACCCAGTACTTC
CASSVDSGRGETQYF
>TRBV15|-|many|TRBJ2-1
TGTGCCACCAACAGAGATCCTGCGGGAAACTCCTACAATGAGCAGTTCTTC
CATNRDPAGNSYNEQFF
>TRBV5-4|-|many|TRBJ2-1
TGTGCCAGCGCCGCTCGGGAGACCCATGAGCAGTTCTTC
CASAARETHEQFF
>TRBV4-1|TRBD1|many|TRBJ1-3
TGCGCCAGCAGCCGATCAGGGGGAAACGGAAACACCATATATTTT
CASSRSGGNGNTIYF
>TRBV7-8|-|many|TRBJ2-7
TGTGCCAGCAGCAAACGACAGGAGCAGTACTTC
CASSKRQEQYF
>TRBV28|-|many|TRBJ1-3
TGTGCCAGCATCCAAGGGACTGCTGGAAACACCATATATTTT
CASIQGTAGNTIYF